The clone carrying this TCR beta chain was counted ten times or more. The antigen remains unidentified. Diagnosis rested on symptoms, serum thyroxine and TRAb, thyroid ultrasound, and orbital computed tomography. This sample is drawn from a study of T cells in Graves' hyperthyroidism and ophthalmopathy. Findings of the study overall: Ophthalmopathy and stable hyperthyroidism were separated by a 13 V-J model. The model foresaw ophthalmopathy a median roughly 6.5 months prior to onset.

Germline V gene data show CDR1 as GTSNPN and CDR2 as SVGIG (reference sequence). This CDR3 has 12 amino acids. What was amplified from RNA transcripts were TCR beta CDR3 regions. TCR CDR3 underwent first-round RT-PCR with the HTBI primer set. MiXCR was run by TCRdb on the multiplex PCR reads, yielding one entry per CDR3 protein. This sample has about 420,000 distinct CDR3 sequences, with roughly 15% found just once. The TCR originated in a woman aged 18 to 35 with Graves' hyperthyroidism. Sequences were obtained from blood. J is TRBJ2-1 and V is TRBV30, with 7 bases that match TRBD1. In DNA, the CDR3 is TGTGCTCTACGACAGGGATACAATGAGCAGTTCTTC. Translation: CALRQGYNEQFF. Combining the CDR3 with reference TRBV30 and TRBJ2-1 gives the whole variable domain SQTIHQWPATLVQPVGSPLSLECTVEGTSNPNLYWYRQAAGRGLQLLFYSVGIGQISSEVPQNLSASRPQDRQFILSSKKLLLSDSGFYLCALRQGYNEQFFGPGTRLTVL.